Detailed here is one TCR beta chain. This entry comes from a study of blood T cell repertoires in COVID-19. Whole-study context: Samples representing acute and convalescent COVID-19 were sourced from the United States, Italy and Spain.

Methods used by the authors: Reference gene primers were amplified, and this amplification served to estimate nucleated cell counts. Produced via immunoSEQ multiplex PCR; TCRdb's table is partial and in-frame only. V, J and clone size are taken as reported in that table, and D and trimming were inferred from the DNA itself. The sample yields 100,000 or so clones, more than 65% seen once. The junction had 5 bases not matched to a gene; V was cut back by 4 bases and J by 7 bases. Germline assignment: CDR1 MGHRA and CDR2 YSYEKL. The CDR3 consists of 15 residues. The chain links TRBV4-1 to TRBJ1-6; TRBD1 matches 9 bases. Source material: peripheral blood. This clonotype originated in a man in his 70s with active or convalescent COVID-19. The CDR3 nucleotides read TGCGCCAGCAGCCGGGACAGGGTCGGAAATTCACCCCTCCACTTT. Its translation: CASSRDRVGNSPLHF.